The clone carrying this TCR beta chain occurred a few times. What it recognizes is unknown. This sample is part of a study of identical twins. Study outcomes and limitations: Beta out-of-frame sequences showed weaker excess sharing between twins.

MiXCR, run by TCRdb on the 5' RACE reads, gives a single entry per CDR3 protein. The sample carries about 1.7 million distinct CDR3 sequences, around 33% recorded once. V was clipped by 4 bases and J by 7 bases; unmatched bases: 6. CDR1 and CDR2 (germline): SGHKS, YYEKEE (reference sequence). The CDR3 is made up of 14 amino acids. This chain links TRBV5-5 with TRBJ1-5; 9 bases are a match to TRBD1. The TCR originated in a newborn girl in good health. The sample consisted of cord blood. As DNA, the CDR3 is TGTGCCAGCAGCAAGGGACAGGGTTACCAGCCCCAGCATTTT. Its protein product is CASSKGQGYQPQHF.